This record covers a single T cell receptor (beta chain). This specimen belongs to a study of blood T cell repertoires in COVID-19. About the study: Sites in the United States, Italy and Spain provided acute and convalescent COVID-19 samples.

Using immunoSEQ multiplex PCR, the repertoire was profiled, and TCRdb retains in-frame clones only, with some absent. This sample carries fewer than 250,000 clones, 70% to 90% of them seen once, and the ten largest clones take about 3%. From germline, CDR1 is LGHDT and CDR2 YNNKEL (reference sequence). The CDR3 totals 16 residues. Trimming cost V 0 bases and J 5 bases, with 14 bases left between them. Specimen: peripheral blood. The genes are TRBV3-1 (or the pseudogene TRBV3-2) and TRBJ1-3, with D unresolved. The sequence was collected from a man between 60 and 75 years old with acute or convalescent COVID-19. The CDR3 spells CASSQDPSGRRNTIYF. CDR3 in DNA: TGTGCCAGCAGCCAAGATCCCAGCGGGCGGAGAAACACCATATATTTT.